This is a list of T cell receptor beta chains from one sample in a study of T cell responses to AZD1222 COVID-19 vaccine. Profiling relied on immunoSEQ multiplex PCR, and the TCRdb table lists in-frame clones only, not all of them. The sample lists under 200,000 clones; just over 90% were seen once. Here the sequenced sample was peripheral blood, taken 28 days after the second dose of the MenACWY control vaccine. The receptors shown here come from an adult who received the MenACWY meningococcal vaccine as a control. Both conserved end residues are part of each CDR3. Fields, in order: V gene, D gene, J gene, clone size, CDR3 protein, CDR3 DNA. The D gene is left open where the match is weak. Rows may omit the clone size; those that give it use once, few, many or a size class.

>TRBV5-1|TRBD2|TRBJ2-7|.
CASRRGHVREYEQYF
TGCGCCAGCAGGCGAGGTCATGTGCGGGAGTACGAGCAGTACTTC
>TRBV9|TRBD1|TRBJ2-1|.
CASSIQGNEQFF
TGTGCCAGCAGCATACAGGGGAATGAGCAGTTCTTC
>TRBV7-9|.|TRBJ1-4|.
CASSLRDIENEKLFF
TGTGCCAGCAGCTTGAGAGACATCGAGAATGAAAAACTGTTTTTT
>TRBV7-6|TRBD1|TRBJ1-5|.
CASSSRQGRNQPQHF
TGTGCCAGCAGCTCAAGACAGGGAAGGAATCAGCCCCAGCATTTT
>TRBV6-1|TRBD1|TRBJ1-4|.
CASSEASSGTAFEKLFF
TGTGCCAGCAGTGAAGCAAGCTCCGGGACAGCCTTCGAAAAACTGTTTTTT
>TRBV20-1|.|TRBJ1-2|.
CSAPNFGYTF
TGCAGTGCCCCGAACTTTGGCTACACCTTC
>TRBV4-3|TRBD2|TRBJ2-3|few
CASSQALAGGGADTQYF
TGCGCCAGCAGCCAAGCGCTAGCGGGAGGTGGGGCAGATACGCAGTATTTT
>TRBV4-3|.|TRBJ2-2|.
CASSLNTGELFF
TGCGCCAGCAGCCTTAACACCGGGGAGCTGTTTTTT
>TRBV7-6|TRBD2|TRBJ2-7|.
CASSAGLAGPYEQYF
TGTGCCAGCAGCGCTGGACTAGCGGGGCCCTACGAGCAGTACTTC
>TRBV6-5|.|TRBJ1-2|.
CASSPDSPRVYGYTF
TGTGCCAGCAGTCCGGACTCTCCCCGGGTCTATGGCTACACCTTC
>TRBV27|.|TRBJ2-1|.
CASSRPGGENEQFF
TGTGCCAGCAGCCGACCAGGAGGCGAAAATGAGCAGTTCTTC
>TRBV15|.|TRBJ1-1|few
CATSRDRNGITEAFF
TGTGCCACCAGCAGAGATCGGAATGGGATCACTGAAGCTTTCTTT
>TRBV19|.|TRBJ2-7|once
CASRSSGTHPLEQYF
TGTGCCAGTAGATCTTCCGGGACTCACCCCCTCGAGCAGTACTTC
>TRBV20-1|.|TRBJ1-4|.
CSASRADATNEKLFF
TGCAGTGCTAGTCGGGCTGACGCAACTAATGAAAAACTGTTTTTT
>TRBV4-1|.|TRBJ1-4|.
CASSQEPRYWGEKLFF
TGCGCCAGCAGCCAAGAACCACGGTACTGGGGTGAAAAACTGTTTTTT
>TRBV24-1|.|TRBJ2-7|.
CATSDLREPYEQYF
TGTGCCACCAGTGATTTACGGGAACCCTACGAGCAGTACTTC
>TRBV7-2|.|TRBJ2-7|once
CASSLGLGGYEQYF
TGTGCCAGCAGCTTAGGTTTAGGAGGGTACGAGCAGTACTTC
>TRBV2|.|TRBJ1-1|.
CASSVGRRAEAFF
TGTGCCAGCAGTGTTGGCAGGAGGGCTGAAGCTTTCTTT
>TRBV29-1|TRBD1|TRBJ2-7|.
CSVDGTGLDEQYF
TGCAGCGTTGACGGGACAGGCCTAGACGAGCAGTACTTC
>TRBV7-6|.|TRBJ2-3|.
CASSLESVPSTDTQYF
TGTGCCAGCAGCTTAGAAAGCGTCCCTAGCACAGATACGCAGTATTTT
>TRBV15|.|TRBJ2-1|.
CATSRDLSGRVSYNEQFF
TGTGCCACCAGCAGAGATCTGTCAGGTCGGGTCTCCTACAATGAGCAGTTCTTC
>TRBV4-3|TRBD1|TRBJ1-4|.
CASSPGQGEFEKLFF
TGCGCCAGCAGCCCCGGACAGGGGGAATTTGAAAAACTGTTTTTT
>TRBV6-5|.|TRBJ1-1|.
CASSPGTYLNTEAFF
TGTGCCAGCAGTCCCGGGACATACTTGAACACTGAAGCTTTCTTT
>TRBV7-2|TRBD2|TRBJ2-4|.
CASSLPRTSGRNIQYF
TGTGCCAGCAGCTTACCGAGGACTAGCGGGAGGAACATTCAGTACTTC
>TRBV7-9|.|TRBJ1-3|once
CASSFSEGVLSGNTIYF
TGTGCCAGCAGCTTTAGCGAGGGCGTCCTCTCTGGAAACACCATATATTTT
>TRBV18|TRBD1|TRBJ2-7|once
CASSPGNRDRGLYEQYF
TGTGCCAGCTCACCAGGAAACCGGGACAGGGGTCTCTACGAGCAGTACTTC
>TRBV5-8|.|TRBJ2-7|.
CASSLAGRYYEQYF
TGTGCCAGCAGCTTGGCAGGCAGGTACTACGAGCAGTACTTC
>TRBV6-5|TRBD1|TRBJ1-2|once
CASSYSGTGRRGYTF
TGTGCCAGCAGTTATTCCGGGACAGGGCGGAGAGGCTACACCTTC
>TRBV3-1/TRBV3-2|TRBD2|TRBJ2-2|few
CASSRLDLSGGNTGELFF
TGTGCCAGCAGCCGATTGGACCTTAGCGGGGGTAACACCGGGGAGCTGTTTTTT
>TRBV9|TRBD1|TRBJ1-4|.
CASSVGGGGEKLFF
TGTGCCAGCAGCGTAGGTGGAGGGGGCGAAAAACTGTTTTTT
>TRBV5-1|.|TRBJ1-1|.
CASNREGVYNTEAFF
TGCGCCAGCAATAGGGAGGGAGTCTATAACACTGAAGCTTTCTTT
>TRBV5-1|TRBD2|TRBJ2-5|few
CASSLATRGLAAQQETQYF
TGCGCCAGCAGCTTGGCCACTAGGGGCCTAGCGGCCCAACAAGAGACCCAGTACTTC
>TRBV3-1/TRBV3-2|.|TRBJ2-1|.
CASSQDRSIEQFF
TGTGCCAGCAGCCAAGATCGGTCTATTGAGCAGTTCTTC
>TRBV11-3|.|TRBJ2-7|.
CASRRETYEQYF
TGTGCCAGCAGACGGGAAACCTACGAGCAGTACTTC
>TRBV4-2|.|TRBJ2-1|.
CASSLLSGTLNEQFF
TGTGCCAGCAGCCTTCTCTCCGGGACTTTAAATGAGCAGTTCTTC
>TRBV3-1/TRBV3-2|TRBD1|TRBJ2-3|.
CASSQDGRGDTQYF
TGTGCCAGCAGCCAAGATGGCAGGGGGGATACGCAGTATTTT
>TRBV30|.|TRBJ1-2|.
CAWRGAGVYGYTF
TGTGCCTGGAGAGGGGCAGGGGTATATGGCTACACCTTC
>TRBV7-2|.|TRBJ1-1|.
CASSLGGDLNTEAFF
TGTGCCAGCAGCTTAGGTGGGGATTTGAACACTGAAGCTTTCTTT
>TRBV7-9|.|TRBJ2-1|.
CASSFVRSGGEQFF
TGTGCCAGCAGCTTCGTCAGGAGCGGCGGTGAGCAGTTCTTC
>TRBV9|TRBD1|TRBJ2-7|.
CASSVAGTGSYEQYF
TGTGCCAGCAGCGTGGCCGGGACAGGGAGCTACGAGCAGTACTTC
>TRBV5-1|TRBD1|TRBJ2-2|.
CASSQDRVKTGELFF
TGCGCCAGCAGCCAGGACAGGGTAAAAACCGGGGAGCTGTTTTTT
>TRBV9|.|TRBJ1-5|.
CASSVVPGDNQPQHF
TGTGCCAGCAGCGTAGTACCGGGGGACAATCAGCCCCAGCATTTT
>TRBV30|.|TRBJ2-5|.
CAWSYGRTTQETQYF
TGTGCCTGGAGTTACGGCAGGACAACCCAAGAGACCCAGTACTTC
>TRBV13|.|TRBJ2-7|.
CASSLGQRTREQYF
TGTGCCAGCAGCTTAGGACAGAGGACTCGCGAGCAGTACTTC
>TRBV5-1|TRBD1|TRBJ2-1|.
CASSLGQANEQFF
TGCGCCAGCAGCTTAGGACAGGCTAATGAGCAGTTCTTC
>TRBV5-1|.|TRBJ2-1|.
CASSLVSGRDNEQFF
TGCGCCAGCAGCTTGGTGTCAGGGAGAGACAATGAGCAGTTCTTC
>TRBV6-5|.|TRBJ1-4|.
CASSPRSTNEKLFF
TGTGCCAGCAGTCCCCGGTCAACTAATGAAAAACTGTTTTTT
>TRBV16|TRBD1|TRBJ1-2|once
CASSLSGQVSYGYTF
TGTGCCAGCAGCCTAAGCGGACAGGTCTCCTATGGCTACACCTTC
>TRBV29-1|.|TRBJ1-2|.
CSAQGTYGYTF
TGCAGCGCACAGGGTACCTATGGCTACACCTTC
>TRBV10-3|.|TRBJ1-2|.
CAISESGGYDGYTF
TGTGCCATCAGTGAGTCGGGAGGCTACGATGGCTACACCTTC
>TRBV24-1|TRBD2|TRBJ2-1|.
CATSDRSGIGYNEQFF
TGTGCCACCAGTGACCGTAGCGGGATTGGCTACAATGAGCAGTTCTTC
>TRBV7-2|.|TRBJ2-7|.
CASSLDRTVASYEQYF
TGTGCCAGCAGCTTAGACAGAACCGTCGCCTCCTACGAGCAGTACTTC
>TRBV27|TRBD2|TRBJ2-1|.
CATRAGVFSYNEQFF
TGTGCCACCCGAGCGGGAGTATTCTCCTACAATGAGCAGTTCTTC
>TRBV6-2/TRBV6-3|TRBD2|TRBJ2-5|.
CASSRGTSGQETQYF
TGTGCCAGCAGCCGAGGGACTAGCGGACAAGAGACCCAGTACTTC
>TRBV5-1|TRBD2|TRBJ2-1|.
CASSPGLADYNEQFF
TGCGCCAGCAGCCCAGGACTAGCGGATTACAATGAGCAGTTCTTC
>TRBV7-9|.|TRBJ2-7|once
CASSLTLGEQYF
TGTGCCAGCAGCTTAACCCTGGGGGAGCAGTACTTC
>TRBV13|.|TRBJ1-1|.
CASSRNGGDTEAFF
TGTGCCAGCAGCAGAAACGGGGGAGACACTGAAGCTTTCTTT
>TRBV27|.|TRBJ2-2|.
CASGSYGITLNTGELFF
TGTGCCAGCGGCTCCTATGGGATCACTCTGAACACCGGGGAGCTGTTTTTT
>TRBV24-1|.|TRBJ1-4|.
CATSGGAGEKLFF
TGTGCCACCAGTGGAGGCGCGGGGGAAAAACTGTTTTTT
>TRBV10-1|.|TRBJ2-1|.
CASSEGTNEQFF
TGCGCCAGCAGCGAAGGGACCAATGAGCAGTTCTTC